This T cell receptor (beta chain) was observed in a study of T cells in localized non-small cell lung cancer. Regarding the study as a whole: Median detection of top 100 tumor clones in adjacent lung was under 75 clones. Uninvolved adjacent lung showed the highest T cell clonality, exceeding tumor. The study linked higher blood T cell density to longer overall survival. Heterogeneity remains possible, as sequencing covered one tumor region only.

As regards this clone: What it binds is unknown.

Only in-frame clones appear in the TCRdb table, and some are missing; sequencing was by immunoSEQ multiplex PCR. The sample lists 20,000 to 25,000 clones, around 87% occurring once. The sample here was PBMCs, taken before any cancer treatment. The receptor's source is a man between 40 and 70 years old with stage II lung adenocarcinoma.

CDR3 sequence reads: CATSRAHTINQPQHF. CDR3 coding DNA: TGTGCCACCAGCAGAGCCCATACTATCAATCAGCCCCAGCATTTT. The chain employs TRBV15 and TRBJ1-5; D is unclear. CDR1 and CDR2 from the germline V gene are LNHNV and YYDKDF (reference sequence). V lost 1 base to trimming and J lost 3 bases, with 10 bases between them. CDR3 size: 15 residues. Drawing the rest from reference TRBV15 and TRBJ1-5, the complete variable domain is DAMVIQNPRYQVTQFGKPVTLSCSQTLNHNVMYWYQQKSSQAPKLLFHYYDKDFNNEADTPDNFQSRRPNTSFCFLDIRSPGLGDTAMYLCATSRAHTINQPQHFGDGTRLSIL.